The 13 T cell receptor beta chains presented below share a single source sample, sequenced in a study of blood T cell repertoires in COVID-19. Produced via immunoSEQ multiplex PCR; TCRdb's table is partial and in-frame only. Seen here are 93,000 or so clones, 70% to 90% observed once, and the top ten hold around 3.1%. Sequencing was performed on peripheral blood. These receptors were collected from a man aged 45-65 years in a cohort sampled during active COVID-19.

The chain employs TRBV27 and TRBJ2-3; TRBD2 matches 10 bases. V lost 2 bases to trimming and J lost 6 bases; unmatched junction nucleotides: 5. In germline, CDR1 is MNHEY, CDR2 SMNVEV (reference sequence). This CDR3 region has 15 residues. CDR3 in amino acids: CASSLRLAGADTQYF. The CDR3 nucleotides are TGTGCCAGCAGTTTACGTCTAGCGGGGGCGGATACGCAGTATTTT.

The chain employs TRBV5-1 and TRBJ2-2; D might be TRBD1 (6 bases). Trimming left V 3 bases short and J 0 bases short, with 18 bases between. Germline-derived CDR1 and CDR2 are SGHRS and YFSETQ. This CDR3 is built from 18 residues. The CDR3 protein is CASSYNGQPSSNTGELFF. In DNA form, the CDR3 reads TGCGCCAGCAGCTATAACGGACAGCCCTCTTCGAACACCGGGGAGCTGTTTTTT.

This rearrangement joins TRBV29-1 to TRBJ2-3; perhaps TRBD2 as D (5 bases). The CDR3 covers 11 residues. Germline CDR1 SQVTM, CDR2 ANQGSEA. V lost 6 bases to trimming and J lost 4 bases, with 8 bases between them. The CDR3 region has the DNA TGCAGCGTGGAGGTTTCAGATACGCAGTATTTT. Amino acids: CSVEVSDTQYF.

CDR3 sequence (DNA): TGTGCCAGCAGTGAACCCGGGGAAGGCACAGATACGCAGTATTTT. It is translated as CASSEPGEGTDTQYF. This sequence joins TRBV6-4 and TRBJ2-3; D is possibly TRBD2 (5 bases). V dropped 3 bases and J dropped 1 base, with 11 bases sitting between them. The germline CDR1 and CDR2 sequences are MRHNA and SNTAGT. The CDR3 extends over 15 amino acids.

The chain uses TRBV4-2 and TRBJ2-3, with 9 bases matching TRBD2. The CDR3 sequence is 17 residues long. V shed 4 bases, J shed 1 base, and the junction held 9 bases outside the gene matches. The germline gives CDR1 LGHNA, CDR2 YNFKEQ. As DNA, the CDR3 is TGTGCCAGCAGCCTCTCATCCGGGACTAGCCGCACAGATACGCAGTATTTT. Translated: CASSLSSGTSRTDTQYF.

The chain is built from TRBV4-2 and TRBJ1-6; D is uncertain. The V and J ends lost 0 bases and 0 bases respectively, with 6 bases between them. CDR3 length: 16 residues. In germline, CDR1 is LGHNA, CDR2 YNFKEQ. The CDR3 DNA follows: TGTGCCAGCAGCCAAGATGAAGCCTCCTATAATTCACCCCTCCACTTT. Its protein product is CASSQDEASYNSPLHF.

This clone was found once. The J gene is TRBJ2-3, the V gene TRBV5-6, with TRBD1 identical over 7 bases. CDR3 size: 16 residues. The V gene's germline CDR1 is SGHDT and CDR2 YYEEEE. The ends lost 7 bases at V and 5 bases at J; junction bases unmatched: 16. In DNA, the CDR3 is TGTGCCAGCCACTCGATGGGACAGAAGTTTATAGATACGCAGTATTTT. Protein sequence: CASHSMGQKFIDTQYF.

The chain recombines TRBV3-1 (or the pseudogene TRBV3-2) with TRBJ2-3, with TRBD2 matching over 9 bases. The germline gives CDR1 LGHDT, CDR2 YNNKEL (reference sequence). This CDR3 spans 15 amino acids. The CDR3 here is CSGGDSGGSTDTQYF. The DNA of the CDR3 is TGTTCAGGGGGTGATAGCGGGGGAAGCACAGATACGCAGTATTTT.

The chain couples TRBV28 to TRBJ1-2, with 12 bases that match TRBD1. The ends lost 7 bases at V and 2 bases at J; junction bases unmatched: 8. The CDR3 consists of 16 residues. The V gene's germline CDR1 is MDHEN and CDR2 SYDVKM. The CDR3 protein is CASTSPGTGGNYGYTF. The CDR3 nucleotides are TGTGCCAGCACCTCGCCCGGGACAGGGGGCAACTATGGCTACACCTTC.

This chain connects TRBV5-1 to TRBJ2-3, with 7 bases that match TRBD1. The CDR3 has 13 residues. V lost 1 base, J lost 6 bases, and 2 bases stayed unmatched. CDR1 and CDR2 from the germline V gene are SGHRS and YFSETQ. CDR3 DNA sequence: TGCGCCAGCAGCTTGACAGGGGTGGATACGCAGTATTTT. Protein sequence: CASSLTGVDTQYF.

The rearrangement links TRBV18 to TRBJ1-1; possible D gene TRBD1, 5 bases. Trimming stripped 6 bases from V and 0 bases from J, with 11 bases between. This CDR3 contains 14 residues. Germline values: CDR1 KGHSH, CDR2 LQKENI. The CDR3 region is CASSLGGVNTEAFF. DNA of the CDR3: TGTGCCAGCTCCCTCGGAGGGGTGAACACTGAAGCTTTCTTT.

The J gene is TRBJ1-5, the V gene TRBV7-8; D is undetermined. The CDR3 length is 16 residues. Germline V lookup: CDR1 SGHVS, CDR2 FQNEAQ. Trimming stripped 5 bases from V and 2 bases from J, with 16 bases between. As DNA, the CDR3 is TGTGCCAGCAGCCCTCGGTCTGTGTTGGGCAATCAGCCCCAGCATTTT. As protein: CASSPRSVLGNQPQHF.

The rearrangement links TRBV29-1 to TRBJ2-5; D is unresolved. V lost 7 bases, J lost 2 bases, and 14 bases lay in between. The germline gives CDR1 SQVTM, CDR2 ANQGSEA. The CDR3 length is 13 residues. In nucleotides, the CDR3 is TGCAGCGCCGAGGTGTCGGCACAAGAGACCCAGTACTTC. Its translation is CSAEVSAQETQYF.